This T cell receptor beta chain was sequenced in a study of human T cells and chemical hapten exposure. Study conclusions and caveats: The donors suffered from alopecia, so their immune response may not match that of healthy people.

V was shortened by 0 bases and J by 3 bases, with 16 bases between the two germline ends. Germline V lookup: CDR1 SGDLS, CDR2 YYNGEE. The CDR3 is 17 residues long. Regarding time point: patch test 1, 2 weeks after DPC sensitization. Indicated treatment: therapeutic diphenylcyclopropenone sensitization with weekly scalp DPC. This clonotype was detected many times. Its matching antigen is unknown. Via MiXCR, TCRdb re-called the RACE reads, giving one row per CDR3 protein. The table records approximately 80,000 distinct CDR3 sequences, roughly a tenth of them present only once. This specimen consisted of whole blood, obtained in connection with sensitization to the hapten diphenylcyclopropenone (DPC). The receptor was derived from a woman in her 50s with alopecia areata. Some clones in this sample may be carry-over from other donors' samples. This chain joins TRBV9 and TRBJ1-3, with D possibly TRBD1 on 6 matching bases. The CDR3 protein is CASSVGQAFRSGNTIYF. As DNA, the CDR3 is TGTGCCAGCAGCGTAGGACAGGCCTTTCGAAGTGGAAACACCATATATTTT.